This T cell receptor beta chain was captured by sequencing in a study of CD8+ T cells in alopecia areata (dated by TCRdb to the late 2010s). The study in broad terms: Treated patients were enrolled in an open-label pilot trial of oral tofacitinib at 5 to 10 mg twice daily for moderate-to-severe alopecia areata. Patients on tofacitinib were biopsied at baseline and after 4 and 24 weeks of treatment, and several of the patients also had a later scalp biopsy. Clonality in the scalp was compared among normal scalp (n=4), patchy alopecia areata scalp (n=8), and alopecia totalis/universalis scalp (n=8). High-throughput TCRbeta sequencing was used to examine T cell clonal expansion in alopecia areata in both the C3H/HeJ mouse model and human patients. Scalp tissue and sorted CD4+ and CD8+ peripheral blood T cells from patchy and totalis/universalis alopecia areata patients and from healthy controls were covered by human TCRbeta sequencing. The RNA source kit depended on sample type: the PAXgene miRNA kit for fixed scalp, the miRNeasy kit for PBMCs, and the RNeasy kit for mouse skin. Tofacitinib was administered for 6 to 18 months, and 6 months of follow-up off drug were then conducted to assess delayed response and recurrence. TCRbeta CDR3 regions were amplified by immunoSEQ multiplex PCR with 35 Vbeta forward and 13 Jbeta reverse primers.

Within its sample, this clone is medium-sized (0.01 to 0.1%). This clone's antigen is unknown. No clone much larger than this one lies a single base away; base qualities are absent. Summary of the overall study and its limitations: Higher clonality and more expanded CD8+ clones were observed in lesional scalp than in normal scalp, particularly in alopecia totalis/universalis, a finding suggestive of antigenic drive. Shared TCR sequences between patients were less evident than in mice, which may be partly attributable to HLA diversity in the patient population. Unlike mouse skin, which is dominated by gammadelta T cells, normal human skin has resident alphabeta T cells that are also sequenced, and this complicates analysis of the scalp TCR repertoire.

From the cysteine through the phenylalanine, the CDR3 covers 12 amino acids. Kept here is only the CDR3 DNA, which spans 36 bases and is read in frame from base 1. CDR1 and CDR2, looked up from the germline V gene, are SGHRS and YFSETQ. The V and J ends are trimmed by 0 bases and 2 bases, leaving 2 bases between them. Per the publication, the time point label means: baseline before oral tofacitinib. Lesional scalp punch biopsies and peripheral blood were obtained from alopecia areata patients. Human scalp biopsies were fixed immediately in PAXgene tissue containers. Library preparation employed the immunoSEQ multiplex PCR assay. For TCR sequencing, RNA was extracted from every sample and reverse transcribed into cDNA to serve as template. First-strand cDNA was synthesized with SuperScript III using a 2:1 mix of oligo-dT and random hexamers. A synthetic immune receptor repertoire was used to assess amplification bias, and residual bias was removed computationally. The study's own analysis went as follows. After raw reads were preprocessed to remove errors, the CDR3 was defined following IMGT conventions as running from the conserved cysteine to phenylalanine. To get clonality, Shannon entropy was normalized by log2 of the number of productive unique TCRs and the result was subtracted from 1. Whether each scalp clone was CD4 or CD8 was inferred by checking scalp TCRbeta sequences against the CD4 and CD8 repertoires from sorted blood. TCRdb took this table from immuneACCESS and kept in-frame rearrangements with V and J called. Such tables lack part of the clones; where checked against another copy, unresolved V genes explain under half of the gap, and the rest is unexplained. V, J and clone size are those of that table, while D and trimming were read from the DNA. Counted in this sample were more than 10,000 clones; roughly 59% of them appeared once. The ten largest clones represent 7.5% to 10% of the sample.

The material sequenced was skin, taken at week 0. The TCR was taken from a human donor with alopecia areata. This chain joins TRBV5-1 to TRBJ2-5, with no D gene named confidently. The CDR3 region reads CASSLGQETQYF. The DNA sequence follows: TGCGCCAGCAGCTTGGGGCAAGAGACCCAGTACTTC.